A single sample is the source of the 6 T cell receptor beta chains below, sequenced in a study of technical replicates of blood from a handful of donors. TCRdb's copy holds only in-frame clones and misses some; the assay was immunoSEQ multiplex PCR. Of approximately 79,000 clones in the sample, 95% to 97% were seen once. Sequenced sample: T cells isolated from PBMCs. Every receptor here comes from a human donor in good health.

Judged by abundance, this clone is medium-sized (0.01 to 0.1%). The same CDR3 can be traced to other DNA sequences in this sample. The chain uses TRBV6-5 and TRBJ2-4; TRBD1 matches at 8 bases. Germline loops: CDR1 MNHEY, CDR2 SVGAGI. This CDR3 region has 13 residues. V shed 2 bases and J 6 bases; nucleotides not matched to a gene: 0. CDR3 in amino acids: CASSYDRGNIQYF. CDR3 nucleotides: TGTGCCAGCAGTTACGACAGGGGAAACATTCAGTACTTC.

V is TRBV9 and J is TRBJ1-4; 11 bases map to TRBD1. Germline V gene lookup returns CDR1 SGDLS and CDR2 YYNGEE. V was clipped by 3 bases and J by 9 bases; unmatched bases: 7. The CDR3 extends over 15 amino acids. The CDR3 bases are TGTGCCAGCAGCGCTCCCGGGACAGGGGGGAAAAAACTGTTTTTT. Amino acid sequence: CASSAPGTGGKKLFF.

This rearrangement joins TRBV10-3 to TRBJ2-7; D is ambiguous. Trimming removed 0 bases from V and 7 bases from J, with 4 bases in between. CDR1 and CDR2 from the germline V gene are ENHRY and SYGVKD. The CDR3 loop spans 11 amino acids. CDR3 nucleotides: TGTGCCATCAGTGAGTCAGCTGAGCAGTACTTC. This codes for CAISESAEQYF.

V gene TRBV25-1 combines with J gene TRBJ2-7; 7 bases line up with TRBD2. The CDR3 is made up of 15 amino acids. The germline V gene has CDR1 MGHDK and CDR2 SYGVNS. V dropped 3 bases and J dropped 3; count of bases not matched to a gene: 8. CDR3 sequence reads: CASSEVGGLVYEQYF. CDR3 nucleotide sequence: TGTGCCAGCAGTGAGGTGGGAGGGCTCGTCTACGAGCAGTACTTC.

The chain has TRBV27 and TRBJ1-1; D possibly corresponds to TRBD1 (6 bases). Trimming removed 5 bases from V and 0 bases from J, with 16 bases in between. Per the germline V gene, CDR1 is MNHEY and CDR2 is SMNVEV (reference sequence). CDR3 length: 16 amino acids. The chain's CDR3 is CASSPSHRELNTEAFF. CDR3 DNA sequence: TGTGCCAGCAGTCCGAGCCACAGGGAACTGAACACTGAAGCTTTCTTT.

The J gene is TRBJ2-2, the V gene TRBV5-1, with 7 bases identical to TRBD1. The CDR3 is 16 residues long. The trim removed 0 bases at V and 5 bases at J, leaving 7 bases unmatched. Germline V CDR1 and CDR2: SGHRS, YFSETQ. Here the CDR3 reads CASSLEGRGWTGELFF. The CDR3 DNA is TGCGCCAGCAGCTTGGAAGGCAGGGGGTGGACCGGGGAGCTGTTTTTT.